The T cell receptor beta chain described here comes from a study of blood T cell repertoires in COVID-19. The overall study: The United States, Italy and Spain provided the acute and convalescent COVID-19 samples.

The CDR3 length is 11 residues. Trimming left V 4 bases short and J 8 bases short, with 11 bases between. Per germline, CDR1 SQVTM and CDR2 ANQGSEA. In this sample, this clone turned up once. Original methodology: Reference gene primer amplification in the assay estimated nucleated cell counts. Clones were read by immunoSEQ multiplex PCR, and TCRdb kept only the in-frame ones, dropping some. For V, J and clone size, that table is used; D and trimming come from the DNA. The sample has tens of thousands of clones, roughly 82% seen once; the top ten hold around a quarter. This TCR was sampled from a human donor in a cohort sampled during active COVID-19. The chain recombines TRBV29-1 with TRBJ1-2; unclear D gene. Sequenced: peripheral blood. CDR3 loop: CSVGFGRGYTF. The CDR3 DNA reads as TGCAGCGTTGGGTTTGGCCGCGGCTACACCTTC.